The text below deals with one T cell receptor (beta chain). The sample holds a few counts of this clonotype. It lacks a known antigen. Qualities for individual bases were not recorded, and no much larger clone is one base off. The data stem from a study of neurological immune-mediated disorders (dated by TCRdb to between 2018 and 2021). Regarding the complete study: Peripheral blood TCR-beta repertoires from HTLV-I-associated myelopathy (HAM/TSP) patients, multiple sclerosis patients and healthy controls were compared by UMI-based sequencing. The 106 TCR-beta libraries covered PBMC samples along with longitudinal samples, technical triplicates, and paired sorted CD4+ and CD8+ T-cell subsets. Of the 68 subjects in the cohort, around 15 were HAM/TSP patients, around 35 were multiple sclerosis patients, and 20 were healthy controls. Overall study results and their limits: Expanded clones from different subjects shared no identical CDR3 amino acid sequences, which suggests that TCR-beta repertoires were private in all groups. TCR clonal expansion was highest in HAM/TSP patients and lowest in MS patients, with MS patients falling below even healthy controls.

Healthy controls were blood bank volunteers in Maryland, USA. For unsorted PBMC libraries, 2 million PBMCs were used after storage in RNAlater at -80 degrees C until RNA extraction. Peripheral blood was subjected to Ficoll-Hypaque density gradient centrifugation to isolate PBMCs, which were then cryopreserved in liquid nitrogen. cDNA was synthesized by template-switch 5'RACE using a primer carrying a 10-nucleotide random unique molecular identifier by which each TCR transcript was tagged. Every sequencing run covered 15-18 subjects and yielded more than 180 million TCR-beta sequences. The RNeasy kit was used for extraction of total RNA. The KAPA Real-time Library Amplification kit was used to amplify TCR-beta VDJ regions with primers for the TCR constant region and the 5'RACE anchor. A first PCR added sample indexes and Illumina adaptors, after which a second PCR increased the library yield. After purification with Ampure beads, the TCR product of roughly 650 bp was size-selected on a 2% E-gel SizeSelection system. Before pooling, libraries had their quality checked on a Bioanalyzer, their concentration measured with Qubit, and their quantity determined with the Kapa Library Quantification kit. An Illumina HiSeq 2500 sequenced the libraries paired-end 2 x 150 bp. To increase sequence diversity, about 24-32% phiX was spiked into each library pool. Per the original workflow: The quality-filtered reads were processed with the UMI-based MiGEC pipeline, whose error correction step removed more than 75% of the raw TCR sequences. VDJ genes were aligned to IMGT germline references, and each clonotype was defined by a unique CDR3 amino acid sequence together with V-J genes. Clonal expansion, Shannon diversity and CDR3 relatedness were evaluated with VDJtools (CalcPairwiseDistances, ClusterSamples), while phylogenetic trees were built in CLCbio workbench. A clone was classed as expanded if it had 8 or more unique UMIs, a cutoff based on coefficient-of-variation modelling across technical triplicates. In TCRdb, the public reads were trimmed at Q25 with fastp and aligned with MiXCR, with productive beta chains retained. Rows with one shared CDR3 protein collapse into an entry with the most common genes and DNA. The V and J calls, along with clone size, are taken from TCRdb and not from the paper's own processing. Here the sample has about 79,000 distinct CDR3 sequences; 12% to 15% occur a single time. The ten largest clones add up to around 6.8% of the sample.

The CDR3 has 16 amino acids, counting the end cysteine and phenylalanine. Here the CDR3 DNA is all that survives: 48 bases in frame from base 1. V lost 6 bases and J lost 3 bases, and the count of bases not matched to a germline gene is 9. CDR1 MNHEY and CDR2 SVGEGT are derived from the germline V gene. The origin of this receptor is a woman between 45 and 65 years old in good health. The rearrangement combines TRBV6-2 or TRBV6-3 with TRBJ2-2, with 8 middle bases fitting TRBD2. Sequences were obtained from PBMCs. The CDR3 in this case is CASRPYGGAYTGELFF. The sequenced DNA: TGTGCCAGCAGACCCTACGGGGGGGCGTACACCGGGGAGCTGTTTTTT.